The present T cell receptor beta chain was sequenced within a study of blood T cell repertoires in COVID-19. As for the study in general: COVID-19 samples, acute and convalescent, were from the United States, Italy and Spain. Sources were T cells, B-cell-depleted T cells, or PBMCs; the material itself was cDNA or gDNA.

CDR1 and CDR2 (germline): SGHRS, YFSETQ. The CDR3 is made up of 15 amino acids. Unmatched junction bases numbered 4, after V lost 0 bases and J lost 3 bases. In the original analysis: The authors estimated nucleated cell counts from reference gene primer amplification. Clones were read by immunoSEQ multiplex PCR, and TCRdb kept only the in-frame ones, dropping some. D and trimming were read from the DNA, whereas the V and J calls and clone size are those reported in that table. The sample contains some 130,000 clones, roughly 90% of which appear only once. Source material: peripheral blood. J is TRBJ2-7 and V is TRBV5-1, with 9 positions matching TRBD2. This clonotype was obtained from a man aged 45-65 years with active COVID-19. The CDR3 DNA reads as TGCGCCAGCAGCTTGGACGCTAGCGGGGTCTACGAGCAGTACTTC. This encodes CASSLDASGVYEQYF.